The subject of this entry is one T cell receptor beta chain. Read coverage stops 3 residues before the CDR3 terminus; the germline J gene supplies the remainder. The sample comes from a study of T cells in women clearing cervical HPV infection. The CDR3 length is 14 residues. The V gene end was trimmed by 6 bases and the J gene end by 7 bases; junction bases not matched to a gene: 10. CDR1 and CDR2 from the germline V gene are MNHEY and SVGEGT. Sequencing was performed with immunoSEQ multiplex PCR; in TCRdb, only in-frame clones are kept and a portion is missing. The specimen's table records under 30,000 clones.

The chain combines TRBV6-2 or TRBV6-3 with TRBJ1-2; 8 bases are a match to TRBD1. Sequenced sample: blood buffy coat. The sequence derives from a woman aged 18 to 69 with a cervical HPV16 infection that either progressed to CIN3+ or cleared (not recorded which). The CDR3 sequence is CASRGRQGSPGYTF. The covered CDR3 bases are TGTGCCAGCAGGGGAAGACAGGGGTCCCCTGGC.